This T cell receptor beta chain was sequenced during a study of blood T cell repertoires in COVID-19. Sequenced by immunoSEQ multiplex PCR; TCRdb stores in-frame clones only, minus some. The table includes just under 50,000 clones, roughly 83% detected once. Sequencing was done on a sample of peripheral blood. This TCR came from a human donor in a cohort sampled during active COVID-19.

The CDR3 DNA reads TGCGCCAGCAGCCCTCTGGGGGGGGCAACTAATGAAAAACTGTTTTTT. It translates to CASSPLGGATNEKLFF. V usage is TRBV5-1 and J usage is TRBJ1-4, with D possibly matching TRBD1 (5 bases). Trimming took off 4 bases at V and 0 bases at J, with 13 bases between the two ends. This CDR3 is built from 16 residues. Per germline, CDR1 SGHRS and CDR2 YFSETQ.